This T cell receptor beta chain appears in the sequencing data of a study of monozygotic twins with inflammatory bowel disease. Regarding this clonotype: Its antigen remains unknown.

UMIs containing a 6-nucleotide sample barcode were added via template switching. Amplification used two nested PCRs: around 17 cycles, then 8 to 10 cycles, on TCRalpha/TCRbeta cDNA. Each CDR3 protein gets one entry in TCRdb, which reprocessed the 5' RACE reads and gives no DNA. Its listing shows 200,000 to 250,000 distinct CDR3 sequences. General observations from the study: Immunosuppressive treatment differences may have increased patient repertoire variability. Researchers report that IBD patients shared fewer clonotypes with others than healthy twins, especially amid disease activity.

This TCR came from a human donor with ulcerative colitis or Crohn's disease, or a healthy co-twin of an affected twin (not recorded which). Sequenced: blood.

The CDR3 is CASTRGGVLGNTIYF. V gene TRBV28 combines with J gene TRBJ1-3; TCRdb names TRBD1, which stays unverified in the absence of DNA. Germline assignment: CDR1 MDHEN and CDR2 SYDVKM. CDR3 size: 15 residues.